This is a list of T cell receptor beta chains from one sample in a study of cytomegalovirus exposure and HLA in healthy donors. Profiling relied on immunoSEQ multiplex PCR, and the TCRdb table lists in-frame clones only, not all of them. In all, the sample yields about 140,000 clones. The sample consisted of PBMCs. These TCRs come from a woman aged 18-30 years in good health and CMV-seronegative. Both conserved end residues are part of each CDR3. The order of the fields is V gene, D gene, J gene, CDR3 protein, CDR3 DNA. A D gene is named only where the DNA matches it firmly.

TRBV6-4	TRBD1	TRBJ1-1	CASSDSIDRGRTEAFF	TGTGCCAGCAGTGACTCGATAGACAGGGGGAGAACTGAAGCTTTCTTT
TRBV7-8	-	TRBJ1-1	CASSSGLGMNTEAFF	TGTGCCAGCAGCTCCGGTCTAGGAATGAACACTGAAGCTTTCTTT
TRBV4-1	TRBD2	TRBJ2-7	CASSQSGTTFKDEQYF	TGCGCCAGCAGCCAATCCGGGACTACCTTCAAGGACGAGCAGTACTTC
TRBV5-1	-	TRBJ1-1	CASTDNQAYTEAFF	TGCGCCAGCACCGACAATCAGGCCTACACTGAAGCTTTCTTT
TRBV5-5	TRBD2	TRBJ2-1	CASSRTSGRASEQFF	TGTGCCAGCAGCCGGACTAGCGGGAGGGCCAGTGAGCAGTTCTTC
TRBV7-8	-	TRBJ2-1	CASSQEDGAYNEQFF	TGTGCCAGCAGCCAGGAGGACGGGGCCTACAATGAGCAGTTCTTC
TRBV19	TRBD1	TRBJ2-1	CASDRGSGRVYNEQFF	TGTGCCAGCGACAGGGGTTCTGGGCGGGTTTACAATGAGCAGTTCTTC
TRBV5-6	-	TRBJ1-2	CASSRNYGYTF	TGTGCCAGCAGTCGTAACTATGGCTACACCTTC
TRBV11-2	-	TRBJ2-7	CASSHYKRGIDEQYF	TGTGCCAGCAGCCATTATAAAAGGGGAATCGACGAGCAGTACTTC
TRBV2	TRBD1	TRBJ1-5	CASSSDRGQGQPQHF	TGTGCCAGCAGTTCGGACAGGGGGCAAGGTCAGCCCCAGCATTTT
TRBV6-6	-	TRBJ2-3	CASSYSDGSTGTQYF	TGTGCCAGCAGTTACAGCGACGGCAGTACCGGTACGCAGTATTTT
TRBV4-1	-	TRBJ1-3	CASSQVGRGSGNTIYF	TGCGCCAGCAGCCAAGTCGGGAGGGGTTCTGGAAACACCATATATTTT